This TCR beta chain was sequenced in a study of T cells in narcolepsy. Study details: Patients with NT1 or NT2 and healthy control donors were enrolled.

Details on this clone: Its antigen is not identified.

The assay was immunoSEQ multiplex PCR, and TCRdb's table has in-frame clones only and misses some. The table includes just over 20,000 clones, about 90% detected once. Study-wide points: Blood of same and different patients, but not healthy controls, reportedly held recurring autoreactive clonotypes. In some patient and control memory CD4+ samples, autoreactive clones were absent. Autoreactive HCRT-specific and TRIB2-specific clonotypes were marked in same-patient CSF-versus-blood CD4+ comparisons.

The germline CDR1 and CDR2 sequences are SNHLY and FYNNEI. V lost 2 bases and J lost 6, with 16 bases in between. The CDR3 consists of 16 residues. Sequencing was carried out using CD45RA- memory CD4+ T cells from PBMCs. The genes are TRBV2 and TRBJ1-4; D not certain. The sequence came from a human donor with narcolepsy. In DNA form, the CDR3 reads TGTGCCAGCAGTGAAATCTCTCTGGGATTAGATGAAAAACTGTTTTTT. It is translated as CASSEISLGLDEKLFF.